The 30 T cell receptor beta chains reported below all come from one sample, sequenced in a study of T cells after yellow fever vaccination. MiXCR was run by TCRdb on the 5' RACE reads, yielding one entry per CDR3 protein. The sample records more than 300,000 distinct CDR3 sequences, around 4.5% being singletons. The sequencing used PBMCs, collected 15 days after the yellow fever booster vaccination. These receptors were collected from a man younger than 30 who received the YFV17D yellow fever vaccine.

This clonotype was seen many times. The J gene is TRBJ2-5, the V gene TRBV4-1, with D perhaps matching TRBD2 (5 bases). CDR3 length: 16 amino acids. V was cut by 3 bases and J by 5 bases, with 19 bases left in between. Per germline, CDR1 MGHRA and CDR2 YSYEKL. In nucleotides, the CDR3 is TGCGCCAGCAGCCAGAGCCGGGGAGAACAGTGGGAGACCCAGTACTTC. This sequence encodes CASSQSRGEQWETQYF.

This clonotype was seen many times. The rearrangement links TRBV4-3 to TRBJ1-2, with a tentative D call TRBD1 (6 bases). The V gene lost 0 bases and the J gene lost 2 bases, with 10 bases spanning the gap. Germline values: CDR1 LGHNA, CDR2 YSLEER. CDR3 length equals 15 residues. The CDR3 loop is CASSQEGQPNYGYTF. The CDR3 nucleotides are TGCGCCAGCAGCCAAGAAGGACAGCCCAACTATGGCTACACCTTC.

The gene calls are TRBV16 and TRBJ2-7, with D possibly TRBD1 on 5 matching bases. Germline V gene data show CDR1 as KGHSY and CDR2 as FQNENV. Deletions cut 3 bases from V and 0 bases from J, with 12 bases between. This CDR3 has 15 residues. CDR3 region: CASSHRTPSSYEQYF. In nucleotides, the CDR3 is TGTGCCAGCAGCCATCGGACACCGAGCTCCTACGAGCAGTACTTC.

In regard to this clonotype: It is likely a read error, because the conserved phenylalanine at the end of the CDR3 is missing. The V call is TRBV7-9, the J call TRBJ1-6, with D possibly being TRBD1 (5 bases). The CDR3 contains 14 residues. V was cut by 0 bases and J by 9 bases, with 9 bases left in between. Per germline, CDR1 SEHNR and CDR2 FQNEAQ (reference sequence). The CDR3 DNA follows: TGTGCCAGCAGCTTAGCGGGGGGTGGTTCACCCCTCCACATT. This sequence encodes CASSLAGGGSPLHI.

This clonotype has a count of ten or more. The chain is built from TRBV5-1 and TRBJ1-5; D possibly corresponds to TRBD1 (5 bases). The CDR3 totals 18 residues. Per the germline V gene, CDR1 is SGHRS and CDR2 is YFSETQ. With 4 bases removed from V and 3 bases from J, the gap between germline ends came to 23 bases. This chain's CDR3 is CASSHLGGPGSVNQPQHF. CDR3 bases: TGCGCCAGCAGCCACCTGGGGGGACCGGGGAGTGTCAATCAGCCCCAGCATTTT.

Concerning this clonotype: This may stem from a read error, because a much larger clone lies one nucleotide away. The J gene is TRBJ1-6, the V gene TRBV5-1, with TRBD1 matching over 7 bases. This CDR3 region has 14 residues. Germline CDR1 and CDR2: SGHRS and YFSETQ. Trimming took 2 bases from V and 9 from J; bases not matched to a gene: 5. In DNA form, the CDR3 reads TGCGCCAGCAGCTTCTGGGACAGAGGTTCACCCCTCCACTTT. Translating it yields CASSFWDRGSPLHF.

This chain connects TRBV18 to TRBJ1-1; D unresolved. This CDR3 contains 13 residues. Germline lookup yields CDR1 KGHSH and CDR2 LQKENI. The V end lost 5 bases, the J end lost 7 bases, and 14 bases lay between the germline ends. The CDR3 DNA reads as TGTGCCAGCTCAGGCTTGGGTAAGATTGAAGCTTTCTTT. Its translation is CASSGLGKIEAFF.

This clonotype has only a few counts. The chain combines TRBV7-8 with TRBJ1-6; the D gene is possibly TRBD1 (5 bases). CDR1 SGHVS and CDR2 FQNEAQ come from the germline V gene. V was clipped by 7 bases and J by 10 bases, with 17 bases between them. This CDR3 spans 14 amino acids. For the CDR3, the DNA is TGTGCCAGCACCCAAGCCGGGGGTAACTCACCCCTCCACTTT. It yields the protein CASTQAGGNSPLHF.

There are a few counts of this clonotype. J is TRBJ2-3 and V is TRBV7-8; possible D gene TRBD1, 5 bases. From germline, CDR1 is SGHVS and CDR2 FQNEAQ. Trimming removed 2 bases from V and 4 bases from J, with 22 bases in between. The CDR3 consists of 18 residues. CDR3 in DNA: TGTGCCAGCAGCTTAAATAGGGCAGGGCAACCGTTCGCAGATACGCAGTATTTT. This encodes CASSLNRAGQPFADTQYF.

The table lists this clonotype with many counts. The chain uses TRBV20-1 and TRBJ1-1, with D unclear. CDR3 length equals 11 residues. The V and J ends lost 1 base and 11 bases respectively, with 11 bases between them. From germline, CDR1 is DFQATT and CDR2 SNEGSKA (reference sequence). CDR3 coding DNA: TGCAGTGCTAGAGTATTCCAGGAGGCTTTCTTT. Its protein product is CSARVFQEAFF.

This clonotype was detected ten times or more. The chain recombines TRBV20-1 with TRBJ2-2, with TRBD1 identical over 9 bases. Losses at the gene ends were 4 bases for V and 3 bases for J; bases not matched to a gene: 9. The V gene's germline CDR1 is DFQATT and CDR2 SNEGSKA (reference sequence). CDR3 length: 16 amino acids. CDR3 sequence (DNA): TGCAGTGCTAAGGGACCCGGGACAGGGCACACCGGGGAGCTGTTTTTT. It yields the protein CSAKGPGTGHTGELFF.

This clonotype showed up just a few times. The chain combines TRBV29-1 with TRBJ1-1, with unresolved D. V was shortened by 4 bases and J by 4 bases, with 7 bases between the two germline ends. The V gene's germline CDR1 is SQVTM and CDR2 ANQGSEA. CDR3 size: 11 residues. CDR3 DNA: TGCAGCGTTGGGTTTTTCACTGAAGCTTTCTTT. Its translation: CSVGFFTEAFF.

This clonotype has at least ten counts. The chain is built from TRBV6-5 and TRBJ2-1; D unclear. The CDR3 contains 13 residues. Trimming took off 2 bases at V and 5 bases at J, with 7 bases between the two ends. Germline lookup yields CDR1 MNHEY and CDR2 SVGAGI. This CDR3 is CASSYPGHNEQFF. CDR3 coding DNA: TGTGCCAGCAGTTACCCAGGACACAATGAGCAGTTCTTC.

This clonotype came up many times. This chain uses TRBV12-3 or TRBV12-4 with TRBJ2-3; no clear D. Trimming took 5 bases from V and 4 from J, leaving 7 bases between them. This CDR3 region has 12 residues. The CDR3 coding sequence is TGTGCCAGCAGTCGACCCTCAGATACGCAGTATTTT. Residues: CASSRPSDTQYF.

This clonotype was detected many times. An end of the junction does not agree with germline; a read error may underlie this. This chain uses TRBV20-1 with TRBJ1-2; D remains ambiguous. The CDR3 sequence is 13 residues long. CDR1 and CDR2 from the germline V gene are DFQATT and SNEGSKA (reference sequence). CDR3 loop: CSARGQNNYGYTF. The CDR3 DNA reads TGCAGTGCCAGAGGGCAAAATAACTATGGCTACACCTTC.

There are many counts of this clonotype. The chain has TRBV5-1 and TRBJ2-4; 8 bases are shared with TRBD1. The CDR3 length is 15 residues. Germline-derived CDR1 and CDR2 are SGHRS and YFSETQ. The V segment lost 4 bases and the J segment 1 base; nucleotides outside the gene matches: 4. The CDR3 loop reads CASSPRTGAKNIQYF. CDR3 sequence (DNA): TGCGCCAGCAGCCCAAGGACAGGGGCCAAAAACATTCAGTACTTC. Filled out from reference TRBV5-1 and TRBJ2-4, the complete variable domain reads KAGVTQTPRYLIKTRGQQVTLSCSPISGHRSVSWYQQTPGQGLQFLFEYFSETQRNKGNFPGRFSGRQFSNSRSEMNVSTLELGDSALYLCASSPRTGAKNIQYFGAGTRLSVL.

This clonotype was seen repeatedly, ten times or more. The rearrangement uses TRBV11-2 and TRBJ1-1; D gene uncertain. Trimming took off 5 bases at V and 8 bases at J, with 21 bases between the two ends. The CDR3 covers 15 residues. Germline lookup yields CDR1 SGHAT and CDR2 FQNNGV. This CDR3 is CASSHLITPPTEAFF. In DNA, the CDR3 is TGTGCCAGCAGCCATTTAATAACCCCGCCGACAGAAGCTTTCTTT.

This clonotype was counted at least ten times. The chain has TRBV10-1 and TRBJ2-1; tentatively, D is TRBD1 or TRBD2 (5 bases each). Per the germline V gene, CDR1 is WNHNN and CDR2 is SYGVQD (reference sequence). V gave up 0 bases and J gave up 9 bases, with 18 bases separating them. This CDR3 region has 16 residues. CDR3 nucleotide sequence: TGCGCCAGCAGTGAGTCCTTGGGGGAAGGTTTTAGTGAGCAGTTCTTC. Protein product: CASSESLGEGFSEQFF.

In this sample, this clonotype turned up a few times. The chain employs TRBV11-2 and TRBJ2-5, with a weak D call TRBD1 (5 bases). Trimming took 6 bases from V and 5 from J, leaving 13 bases between them. The V gene's germline CDR1 is SGHAT and CDR2 FQNNGV. The CDR3 is made up of 13 amino acids. The CDR3 DNA sequence: TGTGCCAGCAGAGAAGGGGTATGGGAGACCCAGTACTTC. Amino acid sequence: CASREGVWETQYF.

The chain links TRBV5-1 to TRBJ1-1; weak D call: TRBD1 (5 bases). Germline loops: CDR1 SGHRS, CDR2 YFSETQ. The CDR3 is made up of 14 amino acids. Trimming removed 3 bases from V and 0 bases from J, with 9 bases in between. DNA of the CDR3: TGCGCCAGCAGCTCGACAGCGTTGAACACTGAAGCTTTCTTT. Amino acid sequence: CASSSTALNTEAFF.

The rearrangement joins TRBV6-6 to TRBJ2-2; possible D gene TRBD2, 7 bases. CDR1 MNHNY and CDR2 SVGAGI come from the germline V gene (reference sequence). This CDR3 is built from 15 residues. Trimming stripped 11 bases from V and 6 bases from J, with 22 bases between. CDR3 protein: CAGSVGGGDAGELFF. The DNA of the CDR3 is TGTGCCGGGTCCGTAGGGGGGGGCGACGCCGGGGAGCTGTTTTTT.

This clonotype was recorded at least ten times. The chain couples TRBV12-3 or TRBV12-4 to TRBJ1-4, with no clear D. This CDR3 is built from 15 residues. Trimming cost V 1 base and J 14 bases, with 20 bases left between them. CDR3 DNA: TGTGCCAGCAGTTTAGAGGCTACTGTCGGGAAAGTGCTGTTTTTT. Amino acids: CASSLEATVGKVLFF.

The V gene is TRBV4-2, the J gene TRBJ2-2, with TRBD2 matching 7 bases. CDR3 length: 16 amino acids. J was trimmed by 1 base and V by 0 bases; bases with no gene match: 2. From germline, CDR1 is LGHNA and CDR2 YNFKEQ. Here the CDR3 reads CASSQEGRENTGELFF. The CDR3 nucleotides read TGTGCCAGCAGCCAAGAAGGGAGGGAGAACACCGGGGAGCTGTTTTTT.

This clonotype was detected ten times or more. This chain connects TRBV6-2 or TRBV6-3 to TRBJ2-3, with a weak D call TRBD2 (6 bases). The germline CDR1 and CDR2 sequences are MNHEY and SVGEGT. The CDR3 runs 15 residues. Between the trimmed V and J ends, which lost 8 bases and 0 bases, there was a span of 15 bases. The CDR3 region has the DNA TGTGCCAGCGGCCTTAGCGGAGCTAGCACAGATACGCAGTATTTT. This encodes CASGLSGASTDTQYF.

This clonotype was counted many times. V usage is TRBV20-1 and J usage is TRBJ2-5; either TRBD1 or TRBD2 may fit D (6 bases each). The V gene's germline CDR1 is DFQATT and CDR2 SNEGSKA (reference sequence). The CDR3 sequence is 13 residues long. V was shortened by 6 bases and J by 4 bases, with 15 bases between the two germline ends. Here the CDR3 reads CSAGRGAPETQYF. Here the CDR3 DNA reads TGCAGTGCAGGAAGGGGGGCCCCAGAGACCCAGTACTTC.

This clonotype was counted many times. The V call is TRBV6-5, the J call TRBJ1-2; the match to TRBD1 covers 12 bases. V shed 8 bases, J shed 4 bases, and the junction held 2 bases outside the gene matches. Germline assignment: CDR1 MNHEY and CDR2 SVGAGI. The CDR3 covers 13 residues. Here the CDR3 reads CASGTGGFYGYTF. The CDR3 DNA reads as TGTGCCAGCGGGACAGGGGGCTTCTATGGCTACACCTTC.

This clonotype came up many times. This chain joins TRBV9 and TRBJ2-5; TRBD1 aligns across 8 bases. V lost 3 bases and J lost 6; bases outside the gene matches: 7. The CDR3 extends over 14 amino acids. The germline gives CDR1 SGDLS, CDR2 YYNGEE. CDR3 residues: CASSGTGNPKTQYF. The CDR3 nucleotides read TGTGCCAGCAGCGGGACAGGGAATCCTAAGACCCAGTACTTC.

The chain couples TRBV20-1 to TRBJ2-7; D call uncertain. The CDR3 sequence is 13 residues long. Trimming cost V 4 bases and J 0 bases, with 10 bases left between them. The germline V gene encodes CDR1 DFQATT and CDR2 SNEGSKA (reference sequence). This chain's CDR3 is CSAIGSSSYEQYF. The DNA for the CDR3 is TGCAGTGCTATAGGCTCGAGCTCCTACGAGCAGTACTTC.

This clonotype was counted many times. The CDR3 reads CASSPSAGAVNTGELFF. Here the CDR3 DNA reads TGTGCCAGCAGTCCCTCGGCAGGGGCCGTGAACACCGGGGAGCTGTTTTTT. The J gene is TRBJ2-2, the V gene TRBV28, with D maybe TRBD1 (6 bases). The CDR3 is 17 amino acids. The germline V gene encodes CDR1 MDHEN and CDR2 SYDVKM. V was cut by 5 bases and J by 1 base, with 17 bases left in between.

This clonotype was counted at least ten times. The chain is built from TRBV5-1 and TRBJ2-1; the match to TRBD1 covers 7 bases. CDR1 and CDR2 (germline): SGHRS, YFSETQ. The junction had 13 bases not matched to a gene; V was cut back by 0 bases and J by 1 base. The CDR3 covers 19 residues. The CDR3 nucleotides are TGCGCCAGCAGCTTGGTCCTCCCAGGGGGTTTAAGGTCCTACAATGAGCAGTTCTTC. As protein: CASSLVLPGGLRSYNEQFF. The entire variable domain, with the rest obtained from reference TRBV5-1 and TRBJ2-1, is as follows: KAGVTQTPRYLIKTRGQQVTLSCSPISGHRSVSWYQQTPGQGLQFLFEYFSETQRNKGNFPGRFSGRQFSNSRSEMNVSTLELGDSALYLCASSLVLPGGLRSYNEQFFGPGTRLTVL.